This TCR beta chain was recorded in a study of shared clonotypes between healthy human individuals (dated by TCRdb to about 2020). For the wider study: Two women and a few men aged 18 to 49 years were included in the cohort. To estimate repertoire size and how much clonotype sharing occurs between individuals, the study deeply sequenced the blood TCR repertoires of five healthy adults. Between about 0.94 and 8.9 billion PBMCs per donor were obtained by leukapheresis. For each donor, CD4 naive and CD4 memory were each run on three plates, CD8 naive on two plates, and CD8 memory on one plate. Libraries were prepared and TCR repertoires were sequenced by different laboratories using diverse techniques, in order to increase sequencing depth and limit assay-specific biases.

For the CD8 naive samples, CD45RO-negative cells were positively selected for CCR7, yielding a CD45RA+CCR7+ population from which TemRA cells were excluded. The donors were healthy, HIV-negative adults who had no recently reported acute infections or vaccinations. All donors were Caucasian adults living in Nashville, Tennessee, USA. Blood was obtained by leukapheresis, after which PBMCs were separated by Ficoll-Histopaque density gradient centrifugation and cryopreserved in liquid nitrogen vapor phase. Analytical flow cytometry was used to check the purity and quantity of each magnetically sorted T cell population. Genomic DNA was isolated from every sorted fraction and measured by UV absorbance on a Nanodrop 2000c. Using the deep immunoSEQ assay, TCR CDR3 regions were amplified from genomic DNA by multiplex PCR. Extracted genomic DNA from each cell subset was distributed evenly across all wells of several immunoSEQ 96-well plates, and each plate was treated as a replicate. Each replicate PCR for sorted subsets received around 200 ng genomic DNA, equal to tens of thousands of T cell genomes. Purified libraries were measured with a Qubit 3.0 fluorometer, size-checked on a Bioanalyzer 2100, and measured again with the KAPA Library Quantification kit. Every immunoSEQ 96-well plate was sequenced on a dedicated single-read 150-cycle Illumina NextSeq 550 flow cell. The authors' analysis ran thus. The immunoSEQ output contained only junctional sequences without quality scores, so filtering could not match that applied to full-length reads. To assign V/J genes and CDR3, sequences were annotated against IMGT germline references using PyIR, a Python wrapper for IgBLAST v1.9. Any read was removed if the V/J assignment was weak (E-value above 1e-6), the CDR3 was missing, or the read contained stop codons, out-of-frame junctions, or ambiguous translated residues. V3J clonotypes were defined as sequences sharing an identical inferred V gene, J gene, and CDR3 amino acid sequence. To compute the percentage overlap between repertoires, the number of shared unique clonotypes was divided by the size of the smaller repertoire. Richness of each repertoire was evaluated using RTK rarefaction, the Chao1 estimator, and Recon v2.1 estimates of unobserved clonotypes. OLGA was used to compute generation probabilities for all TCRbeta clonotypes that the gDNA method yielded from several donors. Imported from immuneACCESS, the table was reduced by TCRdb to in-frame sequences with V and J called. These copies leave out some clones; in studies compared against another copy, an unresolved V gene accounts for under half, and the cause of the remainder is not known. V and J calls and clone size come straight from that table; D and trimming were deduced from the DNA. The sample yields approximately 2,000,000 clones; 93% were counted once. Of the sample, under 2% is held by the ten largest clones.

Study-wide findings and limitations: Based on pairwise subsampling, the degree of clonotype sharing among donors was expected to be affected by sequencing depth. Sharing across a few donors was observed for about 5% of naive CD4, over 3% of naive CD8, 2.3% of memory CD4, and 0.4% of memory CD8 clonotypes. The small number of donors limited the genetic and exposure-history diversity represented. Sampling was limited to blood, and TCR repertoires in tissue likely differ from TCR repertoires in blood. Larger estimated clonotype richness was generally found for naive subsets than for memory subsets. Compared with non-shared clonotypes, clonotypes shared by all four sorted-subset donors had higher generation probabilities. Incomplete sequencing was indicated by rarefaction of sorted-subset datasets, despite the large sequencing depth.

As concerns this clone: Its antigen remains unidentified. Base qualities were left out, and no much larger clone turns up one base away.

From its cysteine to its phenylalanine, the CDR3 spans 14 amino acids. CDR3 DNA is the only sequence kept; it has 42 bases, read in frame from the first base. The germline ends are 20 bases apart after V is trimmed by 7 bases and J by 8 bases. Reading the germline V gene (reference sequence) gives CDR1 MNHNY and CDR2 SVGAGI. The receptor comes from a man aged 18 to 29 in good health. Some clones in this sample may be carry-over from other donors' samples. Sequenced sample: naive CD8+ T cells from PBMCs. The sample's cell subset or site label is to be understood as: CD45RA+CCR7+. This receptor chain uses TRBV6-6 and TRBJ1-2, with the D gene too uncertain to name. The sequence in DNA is TGTGCCAGCACCAAGGGTGCCTCTGAGACAGGCTACACCTTC. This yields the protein CASTKGASETGYTF.